This T cell receptor beta chain was recorded in a study of Ad26.COV2.S vaccination and SARS-CoV-2 variants. Regarding treatment: around 19 received Ad26.COV2.S at low or high dose, single or two shots; roughly five received placebo; per-sample allocation not given. Specimens were obtained on day 63 following the first vaccine or placebo injection. Concerning this clone: As yet, its antigen is unknown.

Overall study results and limits: Estimates derived from TCR breadth and depth analyses may have underestimated total T cell responses.

Libraries were prepared by immunoSEQ multiplex PCR; TCRdb keeps only in-frame clonotypes and omits some of them. The table lists around 300,000 clones, 80% to 90% of them singletons. Trimming took 7 bases from V and 5 from J; bases not matched to a gene: 10. There are 14 residues in the CDR3. Germline values: CDR1 SQVTM, CDR2 ANQGSEA. The receptor's source is a person aged 18-65 years who received the Ad26.COV2.S COVID-19 vaccine or a placebo. The rearrangement uses TRBV29-1 and TRBJ2-3, with 9 positions matching TRBD1. The source material was peripheral blood, sampled in a trial of Ad26.COV2.S vaccine versus placebo. For the CDR3, the DNA is TGCAGCGCCGGACAGGGGATAATCGGAGATACGCAGTATTTT. Its protein product is CSAGQGIIGDTQYF.